The TCR beta chain under discussion was sequenced for a study of CD8+CD57+ T cells in acquired aplastic anemia. Turning to the study itself: Sorted CD4+ plus CD8+ cells gave DNA averaging 3.2 ug. Notes on the study in general: Nearly 30 CD8+ CDR3 sequences were shared between patients and controls.

With respect to this clonotype: What it recognizes is unknown.

TCR beta VDJ and CDR3 profiles were obtained from a genomic DNA template. TCRdb re-analysed the reads in MiXCR, keeping a single row per CDR3 protein. The table shows under 200,000 distinct CDR3 sequences, with 48% occurring only once. An expansion of CD8+CD57+ cells by flow cytometry had been shown in patients chosen for sequencing. In germline, CDR1 is MGHDK, CDR2 SYGVNS. V dropped 2 bases and J dropped 4 bases, with 14 bases sitting between them. CDR3 size: 15 residues. The sequenced sample consisted of sorted CD4+, CD8+, or CD8+CD57+ T cells (not recorded which) from PBMCs. This sequence joins TRBV25-1 and TRBJ1-2, with D perhaps matching TRBD1 (5 bases). This clonotype was obtained from a human donor with aplastic anemia. The CDR3 DNA reads as TGTGCCAGCAGTGAAATCGGGGCGCGAGCCTATGGCTACACCTTC. This sequence encodes CASSEIGARAYGYTF.